One and the same sample provided the 32 T cell receptor beta chains below, sequenced in a study of blood T cell repertoires in COVID-19. Data came from immunoSEQ multiplex PCR; TCRdb stores just in-frame clones and leaves some out. The sample records tens of thousands of clones, less than 95% being singletons. Sequenced input: peripheral blood. These receptor sequences come from a man in his forties or fifties with COVID-19, enrolled during active disease.

This clone was observed a handful of times. The chain combines TRBV19 with TRBJ2-1; 11 nucleotides line up with TRBD2. Germline V gives CDR1 LNHDA, CDR2 SQIVND (reference sequence). Trimming at V came to 10 bases and at J to 7 bases, leaving 9 bases not matched to a gene. The CDR3 is 14 amino acids. The CDR3 protein is CATELAGGVNEQFF. Written as DNA, the CDR3 is TGTGCCACCGAGCTAGCGGGAGGAGTGAATGAGCAGTTCTTC.

This chain uses TRBV7-2 with TRBJ1-1; D remains ambiguous. The CDR3 covers 14 residues. V lost 5 bases and J lost 0, with 10 bases in between. Germline V gene data show CDR1 as SGHTA and CDR2 as FQGNSA. CDR3 in amino acids: CASSPPGLNTEAFF. CDR3 nucleotide sequence: TGTGCCAGCAGCCCTCCGGGGTTGAACACTGAAGCTTTCTTT.

This clone was seen only once. This specimen includes other DNA sequences encoding the same CDR3. This chain uses TRBV5-1 with TRBJ1-2, with D perhaps matching TRBD1 (5 bases). Trimming pared 2 bases from V and 1 base from J, leaving 6 bases between. CDR3 length: 13 amino acids. The germline V gene has CDR1 SGHRS and CDR2 YFSETQ. The CDR3 DNA follows: TGCGCCAGCAGCTTAGACAGTAACTATGGCTACACCTTC. This encodes CASSLDSNYGYTF.

The rearrangement joins TRBV27 to TRBJ1-6; 7 nucleotides match TRBD1. The junction had 10 bases not matched to a gene; V was cut back by 6 bases and J by 8 bases. CDR1 is MNHEY, CDR2 SMNVEV, per germline (reference sequence). This CDR3 comprises 15 residues. The CDR3 sequence: CASRSQGQFYSPLHF. In DNA, the CDR3 is TGTGCCAGCAGGTCTCAGGGACAGTTCTATTCACCCCTCCACTTT.

The chain carries TRBV3-1 (or the pseudogene TRBV3-2) and TRBJ1-6, with no clear D. There are 16 residues in the CDR3. The V end lost 4 bases, the J end lost 0 bases, and 10 bases lay between the germline ends. CDR1 LGHDT and CDR2 YNNKEL come from the germline V gene (reference sequence). The CDR3 nucleotides are TGTGCCAGCAGCCCAACGGACTTCTCCTATAATTCACCCCTCCACTTT. Translation gives CASSPTDFSYNSPLHF.

V usage is TRBV21-1 and J usage is TRBJ2-7; the table calls TRBD1, which could not be checked here. TRBV21-1 is described as a pseudogene. The CDR3 spans 16 residues. The CDR3 reads CASSEQGVRLIYEQYF. The CDR3 bases are TGTGCCAGCAGCGAACAGGGGGTCCGGCTTATCTACGAGCAGTACTTC.

The chain employs TRBV2 and TRBJ2-4; 9 nucleotides align to TRBD2. This CDR3 region has 15 residues. The germline CDR1 and CDR2 sequences are SNHLY and FYNNEI. V was pared by 8 bases and J by 2 bases, with 7 bases of the junction left unmatched. The CDR3 region has the DNA TGTGCCAGCGCTTTAGCGGGAGAACCCAAAAACATTCAGTACTTC. Its protein product is CASALAGEPKNIQYF.

This chain joins TRBV5-6 and TRBJ2-1; 12 positions match TRBD2. After removal of 5 bases from V and 5 bases from J, the junction contained 11 bases not matched to a gene. Germline V gives CDR1 SGHDT, CDR2 YYEEEE. There are 17 residues in the CDR3. CDR3 residues: CASSRLAGAARNNEQFF. CDR3 nucleotide sequence: TGTGCCAGCAGTCGACTAGCGGGAGCCGCGAGAAACAATGAGCAGTTCTTC.

The chain joins TRBV6-5 to TRBJ2-1; TRBD1 matches at 11 bases. V dropped 8 bases and J dropped 6; count of bases not matched to a gene: 6. The V gene's germline CDR1 is MNHEY and CDR2 SVGAGI. The CDR3 loop spans 14 amino acids. CDR3 region: CASQMDRGLNEQFF. Here the CDR3 DNA reads TGTGCCAGCCAGATGGACAGGGGGCTCAATGAGCAGTTCTTC.

This clone occurred a few times. The CDR3 coding sequence is TGCGCCAGCAGCTTGTCCGGGGGAAACTATGGCTACACCTTC. Translated, it gives CASSLSGGNYGYTF. The chain is built from TRBV5-1 and TRBJ1-2; D is perhaps TRBD1 (5 bases). The V end was cut by 1 base, the J end by 2 bases, with 9 bases between. This CDR3 region has 14 residues. Germline V CDR1 and CDR2: SGHRS, YFSETQ.

This chain uses TRBV18 with TRBJ2-7, with D perhaps TRBD1 (6 bases). In germline, CDR1 is KGHSH, CDR2 LQKENI. The CDR3 consists of 15 residues. Between the trimmed V and J ends, which lost 0 bases and 2 bases, there was a span of 11 bases. CDR3 loop: CASSPPTGRAYEQYF. The CDR3 nucleotides are TGTGCCAGCTCACCACCCACAGGGCGGGCCTACGAGCAGTACTTC.

V is TRBV7-2 and J is TRBJ2-3, with 10 bases that match TRBD2. This CDR3 has 16 residues. The germline CDR1 and CDR2 sequences are SGHTA and FQGNSA. V shed 8 bases and J 4 bases; nucleotides not matched to a gene: 12. The CDR3 nucleotides read TGTGCCAGCTCTACTAGCGGGATGTCCCCCGCAGATACGCAGTATTTT. Encoded protein: CASSTSGMSPADTQYF.

J is TRBJ2-3 and V is TRBV4-2, with a weak D call TRBD1 (5 bases). V lost 2 bases to trimming and J lost 0 bases, with 9 bases between them. The germline gives CDR1 LGHNA, CDR2 YNFKEQ. CDR3 length equals 15 residues. The CDR3 DNA follows: TGTGCCAGCAGCCAACAGGGCGCTAGCACAGATACGCAGTATTTT. It codes for CASSQQGASTDTQYF.

This sequence joins TRBV2 and TRBJ2-2; weak D call: TRBD2 (5 bases). This CDR3 has 13 amino acids. CDR1 is SNHLY and CDR2 is FYNNEI in the germline V gene. V was trimmed by 5 bases and J by 7 bases, leaving 11 bases between them. The CDR3 loop is CASSRGIGGELFF. In nucleotides, the CDR3 is TGTGCCAGCAGTCGGGGAATAGGCGGGGAGCTGTTTTTT.

The rearrangement uses TRBV11-2 and TRBJ2-1, with TRBD2 matching over 8 bases. The ends lost 1 base at V and 0 bases at J; junction bases unmatched: 8. This CDR3 contains 18 residues. From germline, CDR1 is SGHAT and CDR2 FQNNGV. This CDR3 is CASSLVHQRGSSYNEQFF. In DNA form, the CDR3 reads TGTGCCAGCAGCTTAGTCCATCAGCGGGGGAGCTCCTACAATGAGCAGTTCTTC.

This clone has only one observation. The gene calls are TRBV18 and TRBJ2-7; 10 bases fit TRBD1. With V trimmed by 2 bases and J by 5 bases, 12 bases remained unmatched. The CDR3 consists of 17 residues. Germline CDR1 and CDR2: KGHSH and LQKENI. The CDR3 DNA is TGTGCCAGCTCACCAAAGGGGCCGGGACAGGGGAATGACGAGCAGTACTTC. Amino acid sequence: CASSPKGPGQGNDEQYF. Full variable domain (missing parts from reference TRBV18 and TRBJ2-7): NAGVMQNPRHLVRRRGQEARLRCSPMKGHSHVYWYRQLPEEGLKFMVYLQKENIIDESGMPKERFSAEFPKEGPSILRIQQVVRGDSAAYFCASSPKGPGQGNDEQYFGPGTRLTVT.

This chain joins TRBV5-5 and TRBJ2-1, with D possibly being TRBD2 (6 bases). This CDR3 spans 13 amino acids. The V and J ends lost 3 bases and 6 bases respectively, with 10 bases between them. From germline, CDR1 is SGHKS and CDR2 YYEKEE (reference sequence). The CDR3 DNA is TGTGCCAGCAGCTCCGATAGCGGCAATGAGCAGTTCTTC. Its protein product is CASSSDSGNEQFF.

This chain joins TRBV29-1 and TRBJ2-7; no firm D call. Looked up from germline, CDR1 is SQVTM and CDR2 is ANQGSEA. The V and J ends lost 0 bases and 3 bases respectively, with 6 bases between them. The CDR3 totals 12 residues. The CDR3 bases are TGCAGCGTTGAAGAGGCAGGCTACGAGCAGTACTTC. It encodes CSVEEAGYEQYF.

This chain joins TRBV2 and TRBJ2-3; D perhaps matches TRBD1 (5 bases). V lost 3 bases to trimming and J lost 2 bases, with 9 bases between them. The CDR3 has 14 amino acids. Germline CDR1 and CDR2: SNHLY and FYNNEI. CDR3: CASSEGQYTDTQYF. The CDR3 DNA is TGTGCCAGCAGTGAGGGGCAGTACACAGATACGCAGTATTTT.

V gene TRBV7-9 combines with J gene TRBJ2-2; 10 bases line up with TRBD2. CDR1 and CDR2 from the germline V gene are SEHNR and FQNEAQ (reference sequence). The CDR3 is 19 amino acids. The trim removed 3 bases at V and 6 bases at J, leaving 16 bases unmatched. CDR3 sequence reads: CASSLGRLAGLPRAGELFF. The CDR3 region has the DNA TGTGCCAGCAGCTTGGGAAGACTAGCGGGTTTACCTAGGGCCGGGGAGCTGTTTTTT. Full variable domain (outside the CDR3, taken from reference TRBV7-9 and TRBJ2-2): DTGVSQNPRHKITKRGQNVTFRCDPISEHNRLYWYRQTLGQGPEFLTYFQNEAQLEKSRLLSDRFSAERPKGSFSTLEIQRTEQGDSAMYLCASSLGRLAGLPRAGELFFGEGSRLTVL.

The DNA of the CDR3 is TGCAGCGTTGATAGCGGGAGCAGCTACGAGCAGTACTTC. This translates into CSVDSGSSYEQYF. This chain links TRBV29-1 with TRBJ2-7; 9 nucleotides agree with TRBD2. CDR1 and CDR2 (germline): SQVTM, ANQGSEA. The V segment lost 3 bases and the J segment 3 bases; nucleotides outside the gene matches: 3. The CDR3 runs 13 residues.

CDR3 DNA: TGTGCCACCAGTGACCCGGGACAGGGGGAAGATACGCAGTATTTT. Amino acids: CATSDPGQGEDTQYF. The rearrangement joins TRBV24-1 to TRBJ2-3; the match to TRBD1 covers 11 bases. The junction had 4 bases not matched to a gene; V was cut back by 4 bases and J by 5 bases. The CDR3 is made up of 15 amino acids. From germline, CDR1 is KGHDR and CDR2 SFDVKD.

V is TRBV9 and J is TRBJ2-5; D gene unclear. V dropped 7 bases and J dropped 1 base, with 11 bases sitting between them. In germline, CDR1 is SGDLS, CDR2 YYNGEE. CDR3 length equals 13 residues. CDR3 nucleotide sequence: TGTGCCAGCCAGTTTGGTCCCCAAGAGACCCAGTACTTC. Translating gives CASQFGPQETQYF.

J is TRBJ2-2 and V is TRBV9; the match to TRBD2 covers 8 bases. V dropped 4 bases and J dropped 8; count of bases not matched to a gene: 10. The CDR3 runs 15 residues. Germline assignment: CDR1 SGDLS and CDR2 YYNGEE. The CDR3 DNA is TGTGCCAGCAGCCCGCGGACTAGCACCGCTGGGGAGCTGTTTTTT. It specifies CASSPRTSTAGELFF.

The chain carries TRBV12-5 and TRBJ1-5; 8 nucleotides agree with TRBD1. V lost 2 bases, J lost 3 bases, and 12 bases stayed unmatched. Germline-derived CDR1 and CDR2 are LGHNT and FRNRAP. The CDR3 runs 18 residues. CDR3 sequence: CASGLRQGTGSFNQPQHF. CDR3 in DNA: TGTGCTAGTGGTTTGCGACAGGGGACGGGATCTTTCAATCAGCCCCAGCATTTT.

The V gene is TRBV9, the J gene TRBJ1-2; D is possibly TRBD1 (5 bases). Trimming took 5 bases from V and 4 from J, leaving 9 bases between them. The V gene's germline CDR1 is SGDLS and CDR2 YYNGEE. This CDR3 region has 12 residues. The CDR3 DNA reads TGTGCCAGCAGAGGAGGGACCTATGGCTACACCTTC. As protein: CASRGGTYGYTF.

A note on this clone: The junction and the germline gene differ at one end; a read error may be behind it. CDR3 nucleotides: TGTGCTAGCAGCCTTAGATCTGCGGGAAGGACCGGGGAGCTGTTTTTT. Its protein product is CASSLRSAGRTGELFF. This chain connects TRBV7-7 to TRBJ2-2, with D perhaps matching TRBD2 (6 bases). The CDR3 is 16 residues long. In germline, CDR1 is SSHAT, CDR2 FNYEAQ (reference sequence).

The rearrangement links TRBV11-2 to TRBJ2-6; 8 bases fit TRBD1. Germline CDR1 reads SGHAT; CDR2 reads FQNNGV. The V and J ends lost 5 bases and 0 bases, in that order; junction bases with no gene match: 12. This CDR3 is 19 amino acids long. CDR3 loop: CASSGQPGGGNSGANVLTF. In DNA, the CDR3 is TGTGCCAGCAGCGGCCAACCAGGGGGCGGAAACTCTGGGGCCAACGTCCTGACTTTC.

The CDR3, as DNA: TGTGCCAGTAAGAGGGGAGGTGCGAGTGGGGGCTACACCTTC. This sequence encodes CASKRGGASGGYTF. The chain links TRBV19 to TRBJ1-2; D is perhaps TRBD1 (5 bases). The CDR3 spans 14 residues. Germline CDR1 LNHDA, CDR2 SQIVND (reference sequence). Trimming pared 7 bases from V and 8 bases from J, leaving 20 bases between.

The chain couples TRBV7-9 to TRBJ2-3; weak D call: TRBD2 (6 bases). The V gene lost 1 base and the J gene lost 0 bases, with 8 bases spanning the gap. Germline CDR1 SEHNR, CDR2 FQNEAQ (reference sequence). The CDR3 consists of 15 residues. CDR3 sequence: CASSLVGSSTDTQYF. The CDR3 nucleotides read TGTGCCAGCAGCTTAGTCGGGAGCAGCACAGATACGCAGTATTTT.

This clone was counted a few times. The chain carries TRBV5-5 and TRBJ2-7; 9 bases fit TRBD1. V trimming: 0 bases; J trimming: 2 bases; junction bases outside the gene matches: 3. CDR1 and CDR2 from the germline V gene are SGHKS and YYEKEE (reference sequence). This CDR3 comprises 15 residues. The DNA for the CDR3 is TGTGCCAGCAGCTTGGTGGGACAGGGAACCTACGAGCAGTACTTC. Residues: CASSLVGQGTYEQYF.

The V and J genes are TRBV7-2 and TRBJ1-2; a possible D gene is TRBD1 (5 bases). Germline V gives CDR1 SGHTA, CDR2 FQGNSA. The germline V and J ends were trimmed by 4 bases and 5 bases, with 14 bases remaining between them. The CDR3 has 14 residues. Here the CDR3 reads CASSWTPEGYGYTF. The CDR3, as DNA: TGTGCCAGCAGCTGGACGCCGGAGGGGTATGGCTACACCTTC.